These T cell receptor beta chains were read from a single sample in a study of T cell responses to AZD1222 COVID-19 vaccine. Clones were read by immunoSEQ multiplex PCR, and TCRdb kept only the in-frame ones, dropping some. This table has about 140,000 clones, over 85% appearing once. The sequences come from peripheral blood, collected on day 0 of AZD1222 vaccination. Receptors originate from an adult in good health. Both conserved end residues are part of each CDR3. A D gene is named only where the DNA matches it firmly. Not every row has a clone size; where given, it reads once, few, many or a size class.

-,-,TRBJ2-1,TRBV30,CAWSRGGVGGQFF,TGTGCCTGGAGCCGCGGAGGGGTAGGGGGGCAGTTCTTC
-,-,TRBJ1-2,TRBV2,CASSNRAYDYGYTF,TGTGCCAGCAGTAACAGGGCGTATGACTATGGCTACACCTTC
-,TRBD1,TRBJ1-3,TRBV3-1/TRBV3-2,CASSRSRDRLTGNTIYF,TGTGCCAGCAGCCGATCCCGGGACAGGTTGACTGGAAACACCATATATTTT
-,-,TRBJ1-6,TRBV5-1,CASSLGTGRGFSPLHF,TGCGCCAGCAGCTTGGGAACGGGCAGGGGTTTTTCACCCCTCCACTTT
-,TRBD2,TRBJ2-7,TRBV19,CASSLAGLGYEQYF,TGTGCCAGTAGTCTAGCGGGTCTCGGCTACGAGCAGTACTTC
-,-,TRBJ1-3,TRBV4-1,CASSRLGTWGNTIYF,TGCGCCAGCAGCCGCCTAGGGACTTGGGGAAACACCATATATTTT
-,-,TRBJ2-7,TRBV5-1,CASSLERNPTYEQYF,TGCGCCAGCAGCTTGGAACGGAACCCTACCTACGAGCAGTACTTC
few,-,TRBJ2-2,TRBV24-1,CATSDSRIGELFF,TGTGCCACCAGTGATTCCCGCATCGGGGAGCTGTTTTTT
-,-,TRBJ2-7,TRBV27,CASSFSSGTPLGEQYF,TGTGCCAGCAGTTTTTCCTCCGGGACCCCACTAGGGGAGCAGTACTTC
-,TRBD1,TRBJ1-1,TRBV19,CASTSSRSTGGTEAFF,TGTGCCAGTACCTCTAGTAGGTCGACAGGGGGCACTGAAGCTTTCTTT
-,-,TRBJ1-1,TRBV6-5,CASSIQGTTEAFF,TGTGCCAGCAGCATACAGGGTACCACTGAAGCTTTCTTT
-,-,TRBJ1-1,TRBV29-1,CSVEGRMRTEAFF,TGCAGCGTTGAGGGCAGAATGAGGACTGAAGCTTTCTTT
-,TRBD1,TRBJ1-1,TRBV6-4,CANRNMLPTGAAEAFF,TGTGCCAACAGAAACATGTTACCGACAGGGGCAGCTGAAGCTTTCTTT
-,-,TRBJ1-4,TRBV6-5,CASSRERTNEKLFF,TGTGCCAGCAGTCGGGAACGAACTAATGAAAAACTGTTTTTT
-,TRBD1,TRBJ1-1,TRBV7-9,CAIDRGRDTEAFF,TGTGCCATTGACAGGGGGCGGGACACTGAAGCTTTCTTT
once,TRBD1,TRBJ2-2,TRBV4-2,CASSQVSGFIGQGSGELFF,TGTGCCAGCAGCCAAGTTTCGGGTTTTATAGGACAGGGTTCCGGGGAGCTGTTTTTT
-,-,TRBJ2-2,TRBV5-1,CASSLAGLAPNTGELFF,TGCGCCAGCAGCTTGGCTGGCCTAGCCCCGAACACCGGGGAGCTGTTTTTT
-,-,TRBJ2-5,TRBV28,CASSDPGSETQYF,TGTGCCAGCAGTGACCCGGGGAGTGAGACCCAGTACTTC
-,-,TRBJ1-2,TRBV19,CASREDRTSHSNYGYTF,TGTGCCAGTAGGGAGGACAGAACCTCCCATTCTAACTATGGCTACACCTTC
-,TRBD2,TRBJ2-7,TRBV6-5,CASTRVWSGTYEQYF,TGTGCCAGCACCCGTGTTTGGAGCGGGACCTACGAGCAGTACTTC
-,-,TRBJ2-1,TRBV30,CAWSPGSEDGEQFF,TGTGCCTGGTCGCCGGGCTCCGAGGACGGTGAGCAGTTCTTC
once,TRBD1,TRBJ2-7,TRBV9,CASSAGDSSYEQYF,TGTGCCAGCAGCGCCGGGGACAGCTCCTACGAGCAGTACTTC
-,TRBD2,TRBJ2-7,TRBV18,CASFTSLAALGEQYF,TGTGCCAGCTTCACCAGCCTAGCGGCACTGGGTGAGCAGTACTTC
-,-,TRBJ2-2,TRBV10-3,CAISEYGLNGELFF,TGTGCCATCAGTGAGTACGGGCTTAACGGGGAGCTGTTTTTT
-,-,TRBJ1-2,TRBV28,CASSFVGAGGYTF,TGTGCCAGCAGTTTTGTCGGGGCAGGAGGCTACACCTTC
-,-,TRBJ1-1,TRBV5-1,CASSLEGRHMNTEAFF,TGCGCCAGCAGCTTGGAGGGCAGACATATGAACACTGAAGCTTTCTTT
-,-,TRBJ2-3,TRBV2,CASRGGGYTDTQYF,TGTGCCAGCAGGGGAGGGGGATACACAGATACGCAGTATTTT
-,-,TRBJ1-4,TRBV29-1,CSVAGGEGPNEKLFF,TGCAGCGTCGCAGGAGGGGAAGGGCCTAATGAAAAACTGTTTTTT
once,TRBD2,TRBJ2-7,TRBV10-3,CATWNSGSVYEQYF,TGTGCCACCTGGAATAGCGGGAGTGTATACGAGCAGTACTTC
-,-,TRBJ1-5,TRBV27,CASSWGENQPQHF,TGTGCCAGCAGTTGGGGAGAGAATCAGCCCCAGCATTTT
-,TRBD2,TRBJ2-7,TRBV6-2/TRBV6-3,CASSFGLAVYEQYF,TGTGCCAGCAGTTTCGGACTAGCGGTCTACGAGCAGTACTTC
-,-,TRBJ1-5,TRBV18,CASSLRQTLSNQPQHF,TGTGCCAGCTCACTGAGACAAACCCTTAGCAATCAGCCCCAGCATTTT
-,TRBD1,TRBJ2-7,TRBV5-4,CASSLGQGEYEQYF,TGTGCCAGCAGCTTGGGCCAGGGGGAGTACGAGCAGTACTTC
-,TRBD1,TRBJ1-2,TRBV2,CASNLGQGGYTF,TGTGCCAGCAACTTGGGACAGGGTGGCTACACCTTC
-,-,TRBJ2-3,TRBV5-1,CASSSWGPRGAHGADTQYF,TGCGCCAGCAGCAGCTGGGGGCCCCGGGGAGCGCATGGCGCAGATACGCAGTATTTT
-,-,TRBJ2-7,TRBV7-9,CASSLAREQYF,TGTGCCAGCAGCTTAGCCCGCGAGCAGTACTTC
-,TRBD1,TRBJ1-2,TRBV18,CASSPRSGGDGYTF,TGTGCCAGCTCCCCTCGGTCAGGGGGCGATGGCTACACCTTC
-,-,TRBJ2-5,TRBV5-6,CASSLLGTGLQETQYF,TGTGCCAGCAGCCTCCTCGGGACTGGCCTCCAAGAGACCCAGTACTTC
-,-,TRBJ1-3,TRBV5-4,CASSLSGSGNTIYF,TGTGCCAGCAGCTTGTCAGGGTCGGGAAACACCATATATTTT
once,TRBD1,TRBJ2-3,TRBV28,CASSSLLWTGPTDTQYF,TGTGCCAGCAGTTCTCTACTCTGGACAGGCCCCACAGATACGCAGTATTTT
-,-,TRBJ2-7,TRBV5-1,CASSLANVGSYEQYF,TGCGCCAGCAGCTTGGCCAACGTGGGCTCCTACGAGCAGTACTTC
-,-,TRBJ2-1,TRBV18,CASSPWTDDEQFF,TGTGCCAGCTCACCTTGGACTGACGATGAGCAGTTCTTC
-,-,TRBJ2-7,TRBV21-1,CASSARLVYEQYF,TGTGCCAGCAGCGCTCGCCTCGTTTACGAGCAGTACTTC
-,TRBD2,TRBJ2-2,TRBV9,CASSVLGGSNTGELFF,TGTGCCAGCAGCGTATTAGGCGGGAGTAACACCGGGGAGCTGTTTTTT
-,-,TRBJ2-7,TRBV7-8,CASSLIRGDGGEQYF,TGTGCCAGCAGCTTAATCAGGGGCGATGGGGGAGAGCAGTACTTC
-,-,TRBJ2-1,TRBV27,CASSLSFTGYNEQFF,TGTGCCAGCAGTTTATCTTTCACAGGATACAATGAGCAGTTCTTC
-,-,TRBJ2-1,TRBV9,CASSVGQGGKRFF,TGTGCCAGCAGCGTAGGCCAGGGGGGGAAAAGGTTCTTC
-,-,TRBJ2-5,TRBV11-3,CASSLARRANQETQYF,TGTGCCAGCAGCTTAGCGCGGAGAGCTAACCAAGAGACCCAGTACTTC
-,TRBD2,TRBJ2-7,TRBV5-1,CASSLTAGANYEQYF,TGCGCCAGCAGCTTGACGGCGGGAGCGAACTACGAGCAGTACTTC